The present TCR beta chain was sequenced within a study of T cell changes during pregnancy in multiple sclerosis. The protocol was immunoSEQ multiplex PCR, while the TCRdb copy is restricted to in-frame clones and leaves out a portion. The sample has tens of thousands of clones; 92% are singletons. The CDR3 runs to 17 residues. Germline loops: CDR1 MGHRA, CDR2 YSYEKL. Trimming took 0 bases from V and 4 from J, leaving 16 bases between them. This TCR came from a female donor in good health, enrolled as a control in a pregnancy study. V and J are TRBV4-1 and TRBJ1-3; D ambiguous. This specimen consisted of peripheral blood, obtained in the second trimester of pregnancy. CDR3 DNA sequence: TGCGCCAGCAGCCAAGAAAGCCATCAGGCTGCCGGAAACACCATATATTTT. The encoded protein is CASSQESHQAAGNTIYF.